This T cell receptor (beta chain) was recovered during a study of control samples from healthy donors and cancer patients. In this sample, this clone turned up once. Trimming removed 7 bases at V and 5 bases at J, with 8 bases between. The CDR3 consists of 11 residues. Germline CDR1 reads ENHRY; CDR2 reads SYGVKD. Sequenced by immunoSEQ multiplex PCR; TCRdb stores in-frame clones only, minus some. The sample lists about 160,000 clones, 96% occurring once. Sequencing was done on a sample of blood. The chain employs TRBV10-3 and TRBJ1-1, with a weak D call TRBD1 (6 bases). This sequence originates from a woman aged 25 to 45 in good health. As DNA, the CDR3 is TGTGCCATCATTCAGGGGACTGAAGCTTTCTTT. This codes for CAIIQGTEAFF.